This T cell receptor (beta chain) was sequenced in a study of blood T cells in healthy people across ages. Study-level findings and limits: Strongly correlated with naive T cell percentage was TCR beta diversity.

This clonotype has more than one count but fewer than ten. Its antigen is unknown. For the second PCR, which ran for 7 to 11 cycles, a sample-barcoded 5' primer and a J-beta primer mix were used. TCRdb reanalysed the 5' RACE reads using MiXCR and keeps one entry per CDR3 protein. The table lists under 850,000 distinct CDR3 sequences, 35% to 40% of them singletons, with over 10% in the top ten. Germline V CDR1 and CDR2: MNHEY, SMNVEV (reference sequence). The CDR3 loop spans 12 amino acids. V lost 3 bases to trimming and J lost 9 bases, with 6 bases between them. Sequencing was performed on blood. The source is a man aged 18 to 30 in good health. The chain has TRBV27 and TRBJ1-6; D is unresolved. This CDR3 reads CASSLWGSPLHF. The CDR3, as DNA: TGTGCCAGCAGTTTGTGGGGTTCACCCCTCCACTTT.